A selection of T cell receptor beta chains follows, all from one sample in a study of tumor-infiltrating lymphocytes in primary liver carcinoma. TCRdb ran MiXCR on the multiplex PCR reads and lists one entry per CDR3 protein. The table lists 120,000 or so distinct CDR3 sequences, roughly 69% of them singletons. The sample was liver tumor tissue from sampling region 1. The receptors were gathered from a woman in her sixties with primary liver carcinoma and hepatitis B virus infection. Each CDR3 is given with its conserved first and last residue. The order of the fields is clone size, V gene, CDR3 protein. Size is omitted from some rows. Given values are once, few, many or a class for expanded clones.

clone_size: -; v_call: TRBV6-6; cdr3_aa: CGISYRTGLGYEQYF
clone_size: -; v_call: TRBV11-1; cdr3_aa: CASSPCTSGSGANVLTF
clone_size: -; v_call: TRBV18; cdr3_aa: CASSPQTPGNGANVLTF
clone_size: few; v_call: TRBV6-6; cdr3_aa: CASTIGAGARSNQPQHF
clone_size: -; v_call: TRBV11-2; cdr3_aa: CTSSLVHQGPKDTQYF
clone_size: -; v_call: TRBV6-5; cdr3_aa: CACSRQTGGNSPIHF
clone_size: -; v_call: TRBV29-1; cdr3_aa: CSVGADGCGRDYGELFF
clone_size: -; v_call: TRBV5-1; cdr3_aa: CASSKGQEGTNEKLFF
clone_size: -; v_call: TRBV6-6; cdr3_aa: CASSYSAEPTDEQFF
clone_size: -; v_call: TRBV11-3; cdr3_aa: CASSGRTVSGKLFF
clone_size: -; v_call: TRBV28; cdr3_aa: CASSLGFQGGSNQPQHF
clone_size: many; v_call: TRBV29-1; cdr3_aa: CSVSGTAMNTEAFF
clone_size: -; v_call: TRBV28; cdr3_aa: CASTTNLGAGTDMQYF
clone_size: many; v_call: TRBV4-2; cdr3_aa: CASETGTQNTDTQYF
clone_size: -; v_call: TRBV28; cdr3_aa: CVSSLSRDHEQYF
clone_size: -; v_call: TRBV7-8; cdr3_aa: CASNLRGPSSYEQYF
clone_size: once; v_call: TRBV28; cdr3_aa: CASSRASGGIGGYTF
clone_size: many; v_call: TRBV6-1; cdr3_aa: CASSEERGAYGYTF
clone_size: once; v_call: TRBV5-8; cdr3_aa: CASSLGSGGTGELLF
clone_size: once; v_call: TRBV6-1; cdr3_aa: CASSLDRVLAEQFF
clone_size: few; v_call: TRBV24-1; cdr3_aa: CATSDFGRNNEQFF
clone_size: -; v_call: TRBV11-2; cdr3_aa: CPSSLDVWAVGELFF